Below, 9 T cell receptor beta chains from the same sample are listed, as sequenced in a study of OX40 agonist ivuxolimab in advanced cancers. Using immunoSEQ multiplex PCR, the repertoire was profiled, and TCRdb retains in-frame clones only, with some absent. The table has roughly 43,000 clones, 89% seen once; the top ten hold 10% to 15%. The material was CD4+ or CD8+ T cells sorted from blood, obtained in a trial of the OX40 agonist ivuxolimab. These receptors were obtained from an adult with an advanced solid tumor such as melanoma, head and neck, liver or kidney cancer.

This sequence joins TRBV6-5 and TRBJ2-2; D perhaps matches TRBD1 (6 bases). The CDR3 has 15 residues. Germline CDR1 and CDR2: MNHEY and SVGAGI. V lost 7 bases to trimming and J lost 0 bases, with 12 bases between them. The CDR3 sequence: CASIRGISNTGELFF. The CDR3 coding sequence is TGTGCCAGCATTAGGGGGATCTCGAACACCGGGGAGCTGTTTTTT.

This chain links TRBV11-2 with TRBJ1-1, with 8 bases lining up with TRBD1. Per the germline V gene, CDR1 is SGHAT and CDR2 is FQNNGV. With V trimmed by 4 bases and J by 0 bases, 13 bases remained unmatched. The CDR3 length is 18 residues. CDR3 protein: CASSSDRVATLMNTEAFF. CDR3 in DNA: TGTGCCAGCAGCTCGGACAGGGTGGCCACCCTTATGAACACTGAAGCTTTCTTT.

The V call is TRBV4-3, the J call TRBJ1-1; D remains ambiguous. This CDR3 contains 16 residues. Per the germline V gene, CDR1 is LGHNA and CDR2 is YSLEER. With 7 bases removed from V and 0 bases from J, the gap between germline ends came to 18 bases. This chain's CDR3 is CASTPATGSLNTEAFF. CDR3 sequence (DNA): TGCGCCAGCACCCCCGCCACGGGCAGCCTGAACACTGAAGCTTTCTTT.

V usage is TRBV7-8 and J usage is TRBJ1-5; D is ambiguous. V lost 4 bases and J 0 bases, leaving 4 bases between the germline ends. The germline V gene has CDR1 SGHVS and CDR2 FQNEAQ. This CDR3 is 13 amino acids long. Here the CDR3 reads CASSSGSNQPQHF. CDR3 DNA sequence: TGTGCCAGCAGCTCGGGTAGCAATCAGCCCCAGCATTTT.

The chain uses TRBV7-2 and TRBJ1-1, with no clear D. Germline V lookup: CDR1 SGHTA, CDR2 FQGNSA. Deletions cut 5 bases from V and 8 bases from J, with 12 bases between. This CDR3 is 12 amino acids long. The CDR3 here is CASSLDRQEAFF. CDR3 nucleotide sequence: TGTGCCAGCAGCCTGGACCGGCAAGAAGCTTTCTTT.

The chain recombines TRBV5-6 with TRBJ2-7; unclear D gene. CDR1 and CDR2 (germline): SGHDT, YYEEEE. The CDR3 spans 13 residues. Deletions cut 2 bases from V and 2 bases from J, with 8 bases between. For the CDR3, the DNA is TGTGCCAGCAGCTTCGGCCTTACCTACGAGCAGTACTTC. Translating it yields CASSFGLTYEQYF.

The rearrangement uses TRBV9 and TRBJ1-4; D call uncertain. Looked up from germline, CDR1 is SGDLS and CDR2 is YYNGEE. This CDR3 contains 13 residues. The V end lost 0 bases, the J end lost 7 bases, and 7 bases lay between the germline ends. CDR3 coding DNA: TGTGCCAGCAGCGTAGAAGAGGGTGAAAAACTGTTTTTT. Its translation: CASSVEEGEKLFF.

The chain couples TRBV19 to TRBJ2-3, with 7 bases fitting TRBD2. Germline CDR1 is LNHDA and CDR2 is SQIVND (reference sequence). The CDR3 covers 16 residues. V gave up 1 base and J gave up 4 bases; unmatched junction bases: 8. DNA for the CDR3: TGTGCCAGTAGTATAGCACCTCGGGGAGGGGCAGATACGCAGTATTTT. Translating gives CASSIAPRGGADTQYF.

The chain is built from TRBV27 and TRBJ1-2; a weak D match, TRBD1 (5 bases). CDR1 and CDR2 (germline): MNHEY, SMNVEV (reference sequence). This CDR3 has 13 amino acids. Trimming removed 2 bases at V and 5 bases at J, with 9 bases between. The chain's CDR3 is CASSLAGTYGYTF. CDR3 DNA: TGTGCCAGCAGTTTAGCCGGGACGTATGGCTACACCTTC.